This T cell receptor beta chain was profiled in a study of regulatory T cells in long-lasting Graves disease. Overall study findings and caveats: New patients shared more than 950 public clonotypes, and persistent patients shared more, with fewer than 3,500. Persistent disease samples used TRBV28, TRBJ1-2 and TRBJ2-5 preferentially.

Specified time point: persistent/refractory GD, antithyroid drugs over 5 years with positive TRAb. RNA from PBMCs was the source of the TCR library. It was an endocrinology department in Xi'an, China, that provided the patients. Peripheral blood, at approximately 10 milliliters, went into EDTA tubes. The authors built TCR beta libraries using iRepertoire HTBI primers and Arm-PCR of CDR3 regions. TCRdb reprocessed the multiplex PCR reads via MiXCR and lists one record per CDR3 protein. The profile covers 400,000 or so distinct CDR3 sequences, with more than 20% appearing a single time and less than 25% taken by the ten largest. In regard to this clonotype: Its target is unknown.

Trimming removed 5 bases from V and 4 bases from J, with 14 bases in between. CDR3 size: 14 residues. CDR1 and CDR2 (germline): SQVTM, ANQGSEA. This TCR derives from a female donor with Graves disease. The rearrangement joins TRBV29-1 to TRBJ2-2, with D possibly matching TRBD1 (6 bases). The sample in question was peripheral blood mononuclear cells (PBMCs), obtained when the disease was refractory, from a patient treated with antithyroid drugs. For the CDR3, the DNA is TGCAGCGTTACTCCACAGGGAGCCACCGGGGAGCTGTTTTTT. Its protein is CSVTPQGATGELFF.